This T cell receptor beta chain stems from a study of cytomegalovirus exposure and HLA in healthy donors. Findings and caveats of the study: A later analysis found most CMV-associated TCR beta chains apparently HLA-restricted. According to the study, some 160 TCR beta chains were cytomegalovirus-associated. In a later analysis, TCR association rates varied by HLA locus: DRB1 most, HLA-C fewest.

A word on this clone: Its antigen remains unknown.

PCR was performed using 60 Vbeta and 13 Jbeta primers. Sequencing used immunoSEQ multiplex PCR; TCRdb keeps in-frame clones, though not all of them. The profile shows 100,000 to 150,000 clones, roughly 79% of them singletons. Sequences were obtained from PBMCs. This receptor was identified in a woman in her forties in good health and CMV-seronegative.

The CDR3 loop is CASSEQAIQPQHF. Here the CDR3 DNA reads TGTGCCAGCAGTGAACAGGCTATTCAGCCCCAGCATTTT. V is TRBV2 and J is TRBJ1-5; no reliable D call. The CDR3 runs 13 residues. Trimming took 2 bases from V and 6 from J, leaving 8 bases between them. Germline CDR1 SNHLY, CDR2 FYNNEI.